A single sample is the source of the 17 T cell receptor beta chains below, sequenced in a study of metastatic and nonmetastatic thyroid tumors. TCRdb re-processed the PCR reads through MiXCR. The data hold around 45,000 clones, with approximately 15% observed a single time. Thyroid surgery was preceded by no treatment in any patient. The specimen was blood. These TCRs come from a female donor with papillary thyroid cancer or a benign thyroid nodule (not recorded which). Some clones in this sample may be carry-over from other donors' samples.

This clone is medium-sized in the sample. The J gene is TRBJ2-7, the V gene TRBV28; 8 nucleotides align to TRBD1. This CDR3 is 13 amino acids long. Germline V gives CDR1 MDHEN, CDR2 SYDVKM. Trimming took 5 bases from V and 6 from J; bases not matched to a gene: 6. This CDR3 is CASSPGTGSEQYF. The DNA of the CDR3 is TGTGCCAGCAGTCCTGGGACAGGCTCCGAGCAGTACTTC.

This clone was counted between two and nine times. This may stem from a read error, because a much larger clone lies one nucleotide away. DNA of the CDR3: TGTGCCAGCAGAGATATAGACAGTGAAGAAAGAATGAACACTGAAGCTTTCTTT. Protein: CASRDIDSEERMNTEAFF. The V and J genes are TRBV6-1 and TRBJ1-1; weak D call: TRBD1 (5 bases). The V gene lost 6 bases and the J gene lost 0 bases, with 23 bases spanning the gap. This CDR3 contains 18 residues. Germline CDR1 MNHNS, CDR2 SASEGT.

The V call is TRBV14, the J call TRBJ2-7; D is unclear. With 1 base removed from V and 4 bases from J, the gap between germline ends came to 2 bases. The CDR3 covers 11 residues. CDR1 and CDR2 (germline): SGHDN, FVKESK. The CDR3 DNA reads as TGTGCCAGCAGCCAAGTGTACGAGCAGTACTTC. This encodes CASSQVYEQYF.

Turning to this clone: This is likely a read error, given that the CDR3 carries no conserved phenylalanine or tryptophan at its end. The limits of the CDR3 on the DNA are not certain, so only TCRdb's listed CDR3 is given. CDR3 sequence reads: CASSHPHSDPTDTQYI. The chain combines TRBV9 with TRBJ2-3; the table's D call, TRBD2, has no DNA check behind it. The germline V gene encodes CDR1 SGDLS and CDR2 YYNGEE. From its first to its last residue, the CDR3 has 16 amino acids.

The rearrangement links TRBV5-1 to TRBJ2-7; 9 bases are a match to TRBD1. The CDR3 runs 17 residues. V lost 0 bases, J lost 4 bases, and 11 bases stayed unmatched. The germline CDR1 and CDR2 sequences are SGHRS and YFSETQ. CDR3 residues: CASSLGPLDRGWYEQYF. The CDR3 coding sequence is TGCGCCAGCAGCTTGGGGCCTTTGGACAGGGGATGGTACGAGCAGTACTTC.

Ten or more counts support this clone. The chain links TRBV12-3 or TRBV12-4 to TRBJ1-2; TRBD1 might be the D (5 bases). This CDR3 contains 14 residues. Trimming pared 2 bases from V and 8 bases from J, leaving 15 bases between. The CDR3 sequence is CASSLLGLGEGYTF. CDR3 sequence (DNA): TGTGCCAGCAGTTTACTGGGGCTCGGGGAAGGCTACACCTTC.

This clone was observed a handful of times. The chain has TRBV6-1 and TRBJ1-2; D may be TRBD1 (6 bases). Trimming took 6 bases from V and 2 from J, leaving 10 bases between them. There are 13 residues in the CDR3. Germline V gene sequence: CDR1 MNHNS, CDR2 SASEGT. CDR3 nucleotide sequence: TGTGCCAGCAGCGACCAGGGGAACTATGGCTACACCTTC. Protein product: CASSDQGNYGYTF.

This clone has more than one count but fewer than ten. CDR3 DNA sequence: TGTGCCACCAGTCCGGCTAGTACAGATACGCAGTATTTT. This codes for CATSPASTDTQYF. V and J are TRBV24-1 and TRBJ2-3; D unclear. Deletions cut 6 bases from V and 3 bases from J, with 9 bases between. This CDR3 comprises 13 residues. CDR1 is KGHDR and CDR2 is SFDVKD in the germline V gene.

The chain uses TRBV9 and TRBJ1-2, with a tentative D call TRBD1 (6 bases). CDR3 size: 15 residues. V lost 0 bases to trimming and J lost 0 bases, with 9 bases between them. In germline, CDR1 is SGDLS, CDR2 YYNGEE. CDR3 nucleotide sequence: TGTGCCAGCAGCGTAGAAACAGGGACTAACTATGGCTACACCTTC. Translation: CASSVETGTNYGYTF.

The rearrangement links TRBV11-3 to TRBJ2-1; D is undetermined. CDR1 and CDR2 from the germline V gene are SGHNT and YENEEA. Between the trimmed V and J ends, which lost 5 bases and 2 bases, there was a span of 10 bases. This CDR3 contains 14 residues. DNA for the CDR3: TGTGCCAGCAGCACCGACATCCCCTACAATGAGCAGTTCTTC. This sequence encodes CASSTDIPYNEQFF.

This clone was picked up many times. The rearrangement links TRBV5-6 to TRBJ1-2; 9 nucleotides align to TRBD1. Germline assignment: CDR1 SGHDT and CDR2 YYEEEE. V shed 1 base and J 6 bases; nucleotides not matched to a gene: 1. This CDR3 region has 13 residues. CDR3 nucleotides: TGTGCCAGCAGCTTGACAGGGGGCGATGGCTACACCTTC. Translation gives CASSLTGGDGYTF.

This rearrangement joins TRBV9 to TRBJ2-1, with 10 bases identical to TRBD1. The germline CDR1 and CDR2 sequences are SGDLS and YYNGEE. The CDR3 is made up of 15 amino acids. J lost 5 bases, V lost 3 bases, and 5 bases had no gene match. CDR3 loop: CASSGDRGRDNEQFF. The CDR3 bases are TGTGCCAGCAGCGGGGACAGGGGACGCGACAATGAGCAGTTCTTC.

This clone was found a few times. This chain links TRBV19 with TRBJ2-1, with 7 bases aligning to TRBD1. V lost 1 base to trimming and J lost 5 bases; unmatched junction nucleotides: 5. Germline CDR1 reads LNHDA; CDR2 reads SQIVND (reference sequence). This CDR3 is 15 amino acids long. The CDR3 nucleotides read TGTGCCAGTAGTATAGGTACAGGGGAGAACAATGAGCAGTTCTTC. Translating it yields CASSIGTGENNEQFF.

In its sample, this clone was seen many times. The chain combines TRBV5-4 with TRBJ1-4; 9 nucleotides agree with TRBD1. Germline CDR1 is SGHNT and CDR2 is YYREEE (reference sequence). The CDR3 sequence is 15 residues long. After removal of 3 bases from V and 6 bases from J, the junction contained 6 bases not matched to a gene. The CDR3 reads CASSSNRGLDEKLFF. The CDR3 DNA reads TGTGCCAGCAGCTCAAACAGGGGGCTGGATGAAAAACTGTTTTTT.

This clone has a count of ten or more. The chain is built from TRBV19 and TRBJ1-5; D is unresolved. Per germline, CDR1 LNHDA and CDR2 SQIVND (reference sequence). This CDR3 has 17 amino acids. V shed 3 bases and J shed 0 bases, with 15 bases lying between them. CDR3 sequence: CASSIEGPSDSNQPQHF. The CDR3 DNA reads as TGTGCCAGTAGTATCGAGGGCCCTAGCGATAGCAATCAGCCCCAGCATTTT.

This clone was counted ten times or more. The rearrangement joins TRBV19 to TRBJ2-1, with D tentatively TRBD1 (6 bases). V was trimmed by 7 bases and J by 1 base, leaving 14 bases between them. The germline CDR1 and CDR2 sequences are LNHDA and SQIVND (reference sequence). This CDR3 is built from 15 residues. The chain's CDR3 is CASTPIGGSYNEQFF. Written as DNA, the CDR3 is TGTGCCAGTACCCCTATAGGGGGATCCTACAATGAGCAGTTCTTC.

V usage is TRBV11-1 and J usage is TRBJ2-1; maybe TRBD1 (6 bases). V lost 5 bases to trimming and J lost 8 bases, with 19 bases between them. The germline V gene has CDR1 SGHAT and CDR2 FQDESV (reference sequence). The CDR3 runs 15 residues. CDR3 sequence reads: CASSNGQFWDDEQFF. For the CDR3, the DNA is TGTGCCAGCAGCAACGGACAGTTTTGGGACGATGAGCAGTTCTTC.